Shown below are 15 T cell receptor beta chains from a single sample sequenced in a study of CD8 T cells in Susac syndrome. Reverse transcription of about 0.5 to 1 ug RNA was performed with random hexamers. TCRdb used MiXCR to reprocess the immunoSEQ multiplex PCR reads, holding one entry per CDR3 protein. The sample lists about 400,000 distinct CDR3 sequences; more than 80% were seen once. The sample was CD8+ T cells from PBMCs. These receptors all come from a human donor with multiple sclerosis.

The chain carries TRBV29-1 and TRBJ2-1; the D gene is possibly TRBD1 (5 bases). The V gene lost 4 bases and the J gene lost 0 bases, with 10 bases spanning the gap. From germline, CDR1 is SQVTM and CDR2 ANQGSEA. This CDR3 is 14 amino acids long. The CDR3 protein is CSVGGGSSYNEQFF. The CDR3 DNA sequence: TGCAGCGTTGGGGGCGGAAGCTCCTACAATGAGCAGTTCTTC.

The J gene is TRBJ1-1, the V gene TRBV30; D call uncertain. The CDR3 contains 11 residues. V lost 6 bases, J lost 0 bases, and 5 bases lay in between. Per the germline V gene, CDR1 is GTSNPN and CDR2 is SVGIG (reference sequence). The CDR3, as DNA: TGTGCCTGCTGGATGAACACTGAAGCTTTCTTT. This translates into CACWMNTEAFF.

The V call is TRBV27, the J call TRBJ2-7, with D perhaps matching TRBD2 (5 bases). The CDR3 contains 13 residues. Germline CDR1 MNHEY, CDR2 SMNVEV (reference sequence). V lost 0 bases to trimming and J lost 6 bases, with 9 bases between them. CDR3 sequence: CASSLSGLSEQYF. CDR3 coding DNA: TGTGCCAGCAGTTTATCAGGACTCTCCGAGCAGTACTTC.

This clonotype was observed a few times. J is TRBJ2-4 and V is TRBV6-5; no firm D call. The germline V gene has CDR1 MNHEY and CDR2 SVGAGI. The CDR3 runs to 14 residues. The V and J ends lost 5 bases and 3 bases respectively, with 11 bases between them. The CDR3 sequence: CASSNEVYKNIQYF. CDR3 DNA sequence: TGTGCCAGCAGTAACGAGGTTTACAAAAACATTCAGTACTTC.

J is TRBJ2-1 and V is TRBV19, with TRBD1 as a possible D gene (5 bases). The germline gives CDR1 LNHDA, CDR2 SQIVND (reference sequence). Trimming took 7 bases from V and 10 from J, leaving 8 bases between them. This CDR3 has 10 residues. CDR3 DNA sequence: TGTGCCAGTAAGGCAGGGGAGCAGTTCTTC. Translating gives CASKAGEQFF.

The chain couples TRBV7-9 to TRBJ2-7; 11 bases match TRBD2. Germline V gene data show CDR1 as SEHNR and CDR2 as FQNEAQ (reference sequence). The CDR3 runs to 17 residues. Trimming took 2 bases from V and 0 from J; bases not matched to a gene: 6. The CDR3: CASSLWVGTSGSYEQYF. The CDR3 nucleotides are TGTGCCAGCAGCTTATGGGTCGGGACTAGCGGCTCCTACGAGCAGTACTTC. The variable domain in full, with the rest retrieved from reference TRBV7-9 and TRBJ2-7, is DTGVSQNPRHKITKRGQNVTFRCDPISEHNRLYWYRQTLGQGPEFLTYFQNEAQLEKSRLLSDRFSAERPKGSFSTLEIQRTEQGDSAMYLCASSLWVGTSGSYEQYFGPGTRLTVT.

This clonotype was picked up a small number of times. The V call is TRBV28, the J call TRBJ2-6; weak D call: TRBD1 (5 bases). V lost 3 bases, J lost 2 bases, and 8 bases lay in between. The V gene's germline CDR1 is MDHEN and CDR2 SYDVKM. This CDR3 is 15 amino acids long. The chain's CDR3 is CASSFAGTGANVLTF. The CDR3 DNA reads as TGTGCCAGCAGTTTTGCAGGGACTGGGGCCAACGTCCTGACTTTC.

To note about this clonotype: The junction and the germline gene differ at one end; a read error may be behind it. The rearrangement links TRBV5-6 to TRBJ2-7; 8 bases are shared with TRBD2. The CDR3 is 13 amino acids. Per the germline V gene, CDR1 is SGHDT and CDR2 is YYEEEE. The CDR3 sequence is CASSPGLGDEQYF. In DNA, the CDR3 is TGTGCCAGCAGCCCGGGACTAGGAGACGAGCAGTACTTT. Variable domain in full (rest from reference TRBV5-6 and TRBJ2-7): DAGVTQSPTHLIKTRGQQVTLRCSPKSGHDTVSWYQQALGQGPQFIFQYYEEEERQRGNFPDRFSGHQFPNYSSELNVNALLLGDSALYLCASSPGLGDEQYFGPGTRLTVT.

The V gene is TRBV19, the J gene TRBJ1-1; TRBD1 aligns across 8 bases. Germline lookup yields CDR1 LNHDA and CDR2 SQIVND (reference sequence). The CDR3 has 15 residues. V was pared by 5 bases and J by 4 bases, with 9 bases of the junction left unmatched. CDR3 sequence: CASSLSAGQGTEAFF. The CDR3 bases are TGTGCCAGTAGTCTTTCGGCTGGACAGGGCACTGAAGCTTTCTTT. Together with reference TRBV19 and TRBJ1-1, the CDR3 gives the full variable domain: DGGITQSPKYLFRKEGQNVTLSCEQNLNHDAMYWYRQDPGQGLRLIYYSQIVNDFQKGDIAEGYSVSREKKESFPLTVTSAQKNPTAFYLCASSLSAGQGTEAFFGQGTRLTVV.

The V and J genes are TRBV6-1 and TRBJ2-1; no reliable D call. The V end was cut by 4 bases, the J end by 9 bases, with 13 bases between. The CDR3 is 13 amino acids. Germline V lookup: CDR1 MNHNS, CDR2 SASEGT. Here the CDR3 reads CASSAVLAAEQFF. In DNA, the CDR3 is TGTGCCAGCAGTGCCGTTCTGGCGGCTGAGCAGTTCTTC.

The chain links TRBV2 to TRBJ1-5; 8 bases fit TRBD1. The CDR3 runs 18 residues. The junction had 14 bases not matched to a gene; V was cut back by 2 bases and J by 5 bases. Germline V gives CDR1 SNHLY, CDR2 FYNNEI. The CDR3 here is CASSESRRRTGFDQPQHF. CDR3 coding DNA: TGTGCCAGCAGTGAATCCCGAAGAAGGACAGGGTTCGATCAGCCCCAGCATTTT. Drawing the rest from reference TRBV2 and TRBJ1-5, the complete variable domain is EPEVTQTPSHQVTQMGQEVILRCVPISNHLYFYWYRQILGQKVEFLVSFYNNEISEKSEIFDDQFSVERPDGSNFTLKIRSTKLEDSAMYFCASSESRRRTGFDQPQHFGDGTRLSIL.

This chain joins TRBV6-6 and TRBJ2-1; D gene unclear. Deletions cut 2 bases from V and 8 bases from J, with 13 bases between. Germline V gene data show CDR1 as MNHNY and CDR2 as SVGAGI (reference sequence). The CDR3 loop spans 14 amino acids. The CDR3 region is CASSYEIAWDEQFF. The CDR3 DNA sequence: TGTGCCAGCAGTTACGAGATAGCTTGGGATGAGCAGTTCTTC.

The CDR3 is CASSLSGQGRYYGYTF. CDR3 bases: TGTGCCAGCAGTTTATCCGGACAGGGCCGCTACTATGGCTACACCTTC. V is TRBV27 and J is TRBJ1-2; 8 nucleotides agree with TRBD1. The CDR3 loop spans 16 amino acids. Trimming cost V 0 bases and J 3 bases; bases outside gene matches: 6. CDR1 is MNHEY and CDR2 is SMNVEV in the germline V gene (reference sequence).

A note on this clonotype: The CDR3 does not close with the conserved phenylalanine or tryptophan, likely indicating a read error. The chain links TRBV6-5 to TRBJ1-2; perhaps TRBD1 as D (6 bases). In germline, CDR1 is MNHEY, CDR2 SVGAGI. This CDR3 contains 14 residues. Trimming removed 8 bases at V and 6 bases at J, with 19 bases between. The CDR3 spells CASGTPSGAHGYTL. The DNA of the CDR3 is TGTGCCAGCGGTACCCCTTCGGGGGCGCATGGCTACACCCTC.

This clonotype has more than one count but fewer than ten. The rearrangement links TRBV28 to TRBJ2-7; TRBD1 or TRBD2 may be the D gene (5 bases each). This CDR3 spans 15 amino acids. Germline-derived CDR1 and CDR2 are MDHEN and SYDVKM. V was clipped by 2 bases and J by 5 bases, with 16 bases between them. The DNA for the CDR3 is TGTGCCAGCAGTTTAAACAGCCCCGGGACCCACGAGCAGTACTTC. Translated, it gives CASSLNSPGTHEQYF.